This T cell receptor (beta chain) was found in a study of shared clonotypes between healthy human individuals. The CDR3 extends over 12 amino acids. V was cut by 7 bases and J by 6 bases, with 11 bases left in between. CDR1 and CDR2 (germline): MNHEY, SVGAGI. Assay: immunoSEQ multiplex PCR; the TCRdb copy retains only in-frame clones and omits some. The table has roughly 2 million clones, roughly 94% seen once. V and J are TRBV6-5 and TRBJ2-3; D uncertain. Input material: naive CD4+ T cells sorted from blood. The subset: CD45RA+ positively selected. This receptor was obtained from a man aged 18 to 30 in good health. The CDR3 sequence is CASKPPHDTQYF. As DNA, the CDR3 is TGTGCCAGCAAGCCCCCGCACGATACGCAGTATTTT.